This T cell receptor beta chain was sequenced in a study of control samples from healthy donors and cancer patients. V lost 4 bases, J lost 2 bases, and 10 bases stayed unmatched. The CDR3 runs 16 residues. The germline CDR1 and CDR2 sequences are SGHAT and FQNNGV. The table lists this clone with a few counts. Sequenced by immunoSEQ multiplex PCR; TCRdb stores in-frame clones only, minus some. Of roughly 38,000 clones in the sample, 70% to 90% are singletons; the top ten hold about 50%. The clonotype comes from a man in his 60s in good health. The sample consisted of blood. J is TRBJ1-1 and V is TRBV11-2; 7 bases align to TRBD1. The CDR3 bases are TGTGCCAGCAGCTCCGAGGGGGCGGGCCTAAACACTGAAGCTTTCTTT. This sequence encodes CASSSEGAGLNTEAFF.